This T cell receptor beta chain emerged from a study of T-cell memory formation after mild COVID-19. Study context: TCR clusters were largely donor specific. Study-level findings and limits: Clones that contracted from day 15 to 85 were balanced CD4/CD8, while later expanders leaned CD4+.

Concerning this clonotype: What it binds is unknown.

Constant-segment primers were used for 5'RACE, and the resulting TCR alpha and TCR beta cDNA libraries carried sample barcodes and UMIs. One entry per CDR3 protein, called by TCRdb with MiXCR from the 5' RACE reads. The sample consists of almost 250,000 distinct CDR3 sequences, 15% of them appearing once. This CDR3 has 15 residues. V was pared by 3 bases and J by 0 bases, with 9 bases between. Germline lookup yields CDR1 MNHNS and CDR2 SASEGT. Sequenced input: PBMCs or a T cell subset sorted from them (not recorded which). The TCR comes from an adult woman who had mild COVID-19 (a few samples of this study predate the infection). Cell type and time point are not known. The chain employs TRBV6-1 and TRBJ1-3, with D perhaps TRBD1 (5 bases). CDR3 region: CASSEGLHSGNTIYF. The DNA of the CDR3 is TGTGCCAGCAGTGAGGGGCTCCACTCTGGAAACACCATATATTTT.